The sequence of this TCR beta chain was determined in a study of CD8 T cells in ankylosing spondylitis. The study, taken as a whole, reports: Disease-linked clones reportedly concentrated significantly in matched ankylosing spondylitis synovial fluid.

Quantitative molecular-barcoded 5'-RACE generated the TCR beta libraries. TCRdb re-derived calls from the 5' RACE reads in MiXCR, one entry per CDR3 protein. The table includes around 230,000 distinct CDR3 sequences, about 9.1% detected once. This clonotype occurred many times. Its antigen is unidentified. The junction shows a germline mismatch at one end, possibly a read error. The sequencing sample was made of blood, either unsorted or a sorted T cell fraction (not recorded which). The TCR was taken from a male donor with ankylosing spondylitis or in good health (not recorded which).

The CDR3 spells CSARAVRGAYSNEQYF. DNA of the CDR3: TGCAGTGCTAGAGCAGTAAGAGGAGCCTACTCCAACGAGCAGTACTTC. The chain carries TRBV20-1 and TRBJ2-7; D gene uncertain. CDR1 and CDR2 from the germline V gene are DFQATT and SNEGSKA (reference sequence). This CDR3 has 16 residues.